This T cell receptor beta chain was obtained from a study of blood T cell repertoires in COVID-19. Whole-study context: Samples representing acute and convalescent COVID-19 were sourced from the United States, Italy and Spain. The analysed material was cDNA or gDNA that came from T cells, B-cell-depleted T cells, or PBMCs.

Profiling relied on immunoSEQ multiplex PCR, and the TCRdb table lists in-frame clones only, not all of them. The repertoire includes under 200,000 clones, around 87% of them detected once, and nearly 2.5% sits in the top ten. This CDR3 has 14 residues. Losses at the gene ends were 1 base for V and 8 bases for J; bases not matched to a gene: 6. The germline gives CDR1 SGHAT, CDR2 FQNNGV. The chain joins TRBV11-2 to TRBJ2-3; 7 bases map to TRBD1. The sequencing sample was made of peripheral blood. The sequence was collected from a man between 40 and 49 years old with active or convalescent COVID-19. CDR3 protein: CASSLAGQLSTQYF. CDR3 coding DNA: TGTGCCAGCAGCTTAGCGGGACAGCTTAGTACGCAGTATTTT.